A selection of T cell receptor beta chains follows, all from one sample in a study of regulatory T cells in long-lasting Graves disease. One entry per CDR3 protein results from TCRdb running MiXCR on the multiplex PCR reads. The table records fewer than 500,000 distinct CDR3 sequences, 15% to 20% of them present only once. This sample was also put to use in a study of T cells in Graves' hyperthyroidism and ophthalmopathy.

Sequenced here: peripheral blood mononuclear cells (PBMCs), sampled at new diagnosis, from a patient treated with antithyroid drugs. The source of these receptors is a man in his forties with Graves disease. Both conserved end residues are part of each CDR3. Fields, in order: J gene, V gene, D gene, clone size, CDR3 DNA, CDR3 protein. The D gene is left open where the match is weak. Clone size is stated in some rows and not others, as once, few, many or a class when expanded.

TRBJ1-2,TRBV6-9,.,.,TGTGCCAGCAGTTCTGGGCCATCTAACTATGGCTACACCTTC,CASSSGPSNYGYTF
TRBJ1-2,TRBV27,.,few,TGTGCCAGTAGCTTCCGGGCTAACTATGGCTACACCTTC,CASSFRANYGYTF
TRBJ2-2,TRBV24-1,TRBD2,.,TGTGCCACCAGTGACACTCCAGCGGGAGTGTCGAAGGCCGGGGAGCTGTTTTTT,CATSDTPAGVSKAGELFF
TRBJ2-5,TRBV6-1,.,many,TGTGCCAGCAGCTTACGGGGAGTCGAGACCCAGTACTTC,CASSLRGVETQYF
TRBJ1-4,TRBV11-2,.,few,TGTGCCAGCAGCCACAGAGTCGGTACAGGGACTTTTGCAACTAATGAAAAACTGTTTTTT,CASSHRVGTGTFATNEKLFF
TRBJ2-4,TRBV20-1,TRBD1,.,TGCAGTGCCGCCCAGACAGGGGGGAAGGACATTCAGTACTTC,CSAAQTGGKDIQYF
TRBJ1-1,TRBV16,TRBD1,many,TGTGCCAGCAGCAGGAGGGACAGGTTGAACACTGAAGCTTTCTTT,CASSRRDRLNTEAFF
TRBJ1-5,TRBV24-1,TRBD1,few,TGTGCCACCAGTGAGACAGGGCTTCGTCAGCCCCAGCATTTT,CATSETGLRQPQHF
TRBJ1-5,TRBV2,TRBD1,few,TGTGCCAGCAGTTTCGTCCCGGGACAGGGGAGGTTCGATCAGCCCCAGCATTTT,CASSFVPGQGRFDQPQHF
TRBJ2-3,TRBV20-1,.,.,TGCAGTGCTAGAGATCGGGTAGCGACAGATACGCAGTATTTT,CSARDRVATDTQYF
TRBJ1-5,TRBV6-2/TRBV6-3,.,.,TGTGCCAGCAGTTACAGACCCGCCGCTTCTAGCAATCAGCCCCAGCATTTT,CASSYRPAASSNQPQHF
TRBJ2-5,TRBV7-9,.,.,TGTGCCAGCAGCTCAACCGATGACAGGTCCCAAGAGACCCAGTACTTC,CASSSTDDRSQETQYF
TRBJ2-4,TRBV20-1,.,many,TGCAGTGCTAGAGATCGTGGATCCAAAAACATTCAGTACTTC,CSARDRGSKNIQYF
TRBJ2-1,TRBV12-5,TRBD2,many,TGTGCTAGTGGTTTGCGGCCCTGGCTAGCGGGAGGGTCCGAGCAGTTCTTC,CASGLRPWLAGGSEQFF
TRBJ2-7,TRBV7-9,TRBD2,.,TGTGCCAGCAGCCGCCGGGACCTAGCGGGACCTGGCGAGCAGTACTTC,CASSRRDLAGPGEQYF
TRBJ2-3,TRBV3-1,TRBD2,many,TGTGCCAGCAGCCAAGAGGCTAGCGGGAGCAATACGCAGTATTTT,CASSQEASGSNTQYF
TRBJ2-3,TRBV18,.,many,TGTGCCAGCTCACGCAGGAGGGGCACAGATACGCAGTATTTT,CASSRRRGTDTQYF
TRBJ1-2,TRBV19,TRBD1,.,TGTGCCAGTAGTATTTCCGGGACAGGGGGCTATATCTACACCTTC,CASSISGTGGYIYTF
TRBJ2-7,TRBV11-2,TRBD2,many,TGTGCCAGCAGCTTCGCAACTAGCGGACCCTACGAGCAGTACTTC,CASSFATSGPYEQYF
TRBJ1-2,TRBV28,.,few,TGTGCCAGCAGGGACCTCCGAGGCTATGGCTACACCTTC,CASRDLRGYGYTF
TRBJ2-1,TRBV6-9,TRBD2,.,TGTGCCAGCAGTTACGCCGGGACTAGCGGATACAATGAGCAGTTCTTC,CASSYAGTSGYNEQFF
TRBJ2-5,TRBV11-1,TRBD2,.,TGTGCCAGCAGCTCCGGACTAGCGGGAGAAGGGACCCAGTACTTC,CASSSGLAGEGTQYF
TRBJ1-1,TRBV19,TRBD1,.,TGTGCCAGTAGTGCAACACAGGGGACACCTCATCGGCGAGCTTTCTTT,CASSATQGTPHRRAFF
TRBJ2-6,TRBV5-1,.,few,TGCGCCAGCAGCTTGGACGGGACGCCTTGGGGTTCTGGGGCCAACGTCCTGACTTTC,CASSLDGTPWGSGANVLTF
TRBJ2-7,TRBV7-8,.,.,TGTGCCAGCAGCTTAGAAAGTAGACGACCGGGACCCACCCATAAAACCCCCTACGAGCAGTACTTC,CASSLESRRPGPTHKTPYEQYF
TRBJ2-7,TRBV12-3/TRBV12-4,.,many,TGTGCCAGCAGGCAGACAGGATTCTACGAGCAGTACTTC,CASRQTGFYEQYF
TRBJ1-3,TRBV11-3,TRBD1,many,TGTGCCAGCAGCGACAGGGGATATGGAAACACCATATATTTT,CASSDRGYGNTIYF
TRBJ2-7,TRBV19,.,.,TGTGCCAGTAGTATGGACCGGGACGCCCTCGGCGAGCAGTACTTC,CASSMDRDALGEQYF
TRBJ2-3,TRBV7-2,TRBD2,few,TGTGCCAGCAGCCCAGGGACTAGCGGTTCAGATACGCAGTATTTT,CASSPGTSGSDTQYF
TRBJ1-3,TRBV6-2/TRBV6-3,.,.,TGTGCCAGCAGTGAATCGGCAGGGCAATACTCTGGAAACACCATATATTTT,CASSESAGQYSGNTIYF
TRBJ1-1,TRBV10-1,.,many,TGCGGCCCGACGGGGACTGAAGCTTTCTTT,CGPTGTEAFF
TRBJ2-4,TRBV5-1,TRBD1,.,TGCGCCAGCAGCTTGGAAGGGGACAGGGTACAAAACATTCAGTACTTC,CASSLEGDRVQNIQYF
TRBJ2-5,TRBV5-1,.,few,TGCGCCAGCAGCTTCAGACACCCGATCCAAGAGACCCAGTACTTC,CASSFRHPIQETQYF
TRBJ2-1,TRBV5-5,TRBD1,.,TGTGCCAGCAGCCCTAAAATTCCGGGACAGGGGGCCTATGAGCAGTTCTTC,CASSPKIPGQGAYEQFF
TRBJ1-3,TRBV20-1,.,.,TGCAGTGTCCAGGTTGACTCTGGAAACACCATATATTTT,CSVQVDSGNTIYF
TRBJ1-5,TRBV6-2/TRBV6-3,.,few,TGTGCCAGCAGTGAAGATTATAGCAATCAGCCCCAGCATTTT,CASSEDYSNQPQHF
TRBJ2-1,TRBV2,TRBD2,once,TGTGCCAGCAGTGCGACTAGCGGGCCCAGAGCCTACAATGAGCAGTTCTTC,CASSATSGPRAYNEQFF
TRBJ2-1,TRBV15,TRBD2,.,TGTGCCACCAGCAGAGAGGGAGGGCACAATGAGCAGTTCTTC,CATSREGGHNEQFF
TRBJ2-6,TRBV28,.,many,TGTGCCAGCAGTTCCGACAACTCTGGGGCCAACGTCCTGACTTTC,CASSSDNSGANVLTF
TRBJ2-5,TRBV20-1,TRBD1,.,TGCAGTGCTATTATCGGACAGGGGCGTGGAGAGACCCAGTACTTC,CSAIIGQGRGETQYF
TRBJ2-3,TRBV7-8,.,many,TGTGCCAGCACCGTCTCTAGCACAGATACGCAGTATTTT,CASTVSSTDTQYF
TRBJ1-2,TRBV9,.,.,TGTGCCAGCAGCGCCACAGAATATGGCTACACCTTC,CASSATEYGYTF
TRBJ2-7,TRBV9,TRBD1,.,TGTGCCAGCAGCGTAGGAGAGGGGGCTCCCTACGAGCAGTACTTC,CASSVGEGAPYEQYF
TRBJ2-6,TRBV12-3/TRBV12-4,.,.,TGTGCCAGCAGTCCCCTCCCGGGACGGGTCTCTGGGGCCAACGTCCTGACTTTC,CASSPLPGRVSGANVLTF
TRBJ1-1,TRBV5-1,TRBD1,.,TGCGCCAACAAACCGGGACAGGTTAACACTGAAGCTTTCTTT,CANKPGQVNTEAFF
TRBJ2-2,TRBV7-2,.,.,TGTGCCAGCAGCTTGGGACCCGCCACCGGGGAGCTGTTTTTT,CASSLGPATGELFF
TRBJ2-7,TRBV28,.,many,TGTGCCAGCAGTTTCAGTACCTACGAGCAGTACTTC,CASSFSTYEQYF
TRBJ2-7,TRBV24-1,TRBD2,few,TGTGCCACCAGTGATTTTGTCGGTGATCCAGCCGGGACTAGCGGGAATCACGAGCAGTACTTC,CATSDFVGDPAGTSGNHEQYF
TRBJ1-2,TRBV12-3/TRBV12-4,TRBD1,few,TGTGCCAGCAGTCAGGACAGGGGCCCCTATGGCTACACCTTC,CASSQDRGPYGYTF
TRBJ2-5,TRBV18,.,many,TGTGCCAGCTCCCGGACTCAAACCCAAGAGACCCAGTACTTC,CASSRTQTQETQYF
TRBJ1-5,TRBV27,.,.,TGTGCCAGCTCCAATCAGCCCCAGCATTTT,CASSNQPQHF
TRBJ1-1,TRBV6-1,.,.,TGTGCCAGCAATCTCGGAGGGACTGAAGCTTTCTTT,CASNLGGTEAFF
TRBJ2-3,TRBV24-1,.,.,TGTGCCACCAGTGATTTTAAACGACACCTAAGTCCTGGCACAGATACGCAGTATTTT,CATSDFKRHLSPGTDTQYF
TRBJ2-4,TRBV20-1,TRBD1,few,TGCAGTGCTAGGGACAGGGGCCCCAAAAACATTCAGTACTTC,CSARDRGPKNIQYF